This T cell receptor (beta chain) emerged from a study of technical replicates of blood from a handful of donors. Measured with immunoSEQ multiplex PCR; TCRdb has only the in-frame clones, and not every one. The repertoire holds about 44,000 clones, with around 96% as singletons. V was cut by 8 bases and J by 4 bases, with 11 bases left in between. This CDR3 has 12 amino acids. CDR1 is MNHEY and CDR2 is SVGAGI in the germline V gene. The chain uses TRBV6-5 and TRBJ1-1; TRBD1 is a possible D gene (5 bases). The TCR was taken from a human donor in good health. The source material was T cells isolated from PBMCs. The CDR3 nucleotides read TGTGCCAGCCATTCGGGGGGCACTGAAGCTTTCTTT. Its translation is CASHSGGTEAFF.